This T cell receptor (beta chain) derives from a study of OX40 agonist ivuxolimab in advanced cancers. Sequencing was performed with immunoSEQ multiplex PCR; in TCRdb, only in-frame clones are kept and a portion is missing. The repertoire holds 45,000 to 55,000 clones, 65% to 85% seen once, with approximately 1.1% in the top ten. The CDR3 is 14 amino acids. V was pared by 5 bases and J by 4 bases, with 14 bases between. Per the germline V gene, CDR1 is SGHTA and CDR2 is FQGNSA. The sample here was CD4+ or CD8+ T cells sorted from blood, taken in a trial of the OX40 agonist ivuxolimab. The receptor's source is an adult with an advanced solid tumor such as melanoma, head and neck, liver or kidney cancer. This sequence joins TRBV7-2 and TRBJ1-2; D not resolved. The DNA of the CDR3 is TGTGCCAGCAGCAATGGCGAGACCCTCTATGGCTACACCTTC. This translates into CASSNGETLYGYTF.